This T cell receptor beta chain was observed in a study of T cells in Graves' hyperthyroidism and ophthalmopathy. This clonotype was seen at least ten times. Hyperthyroidism had been newly diagnosed in patients aged 18 to 65, and its duration was under 2 months. Diagnoses were made from clinical symptoms, serum measures (thyroxine and TRAb), thyroid ultrasound and orbital computed tomography. Amplified regions were TCR beta CDR3 sequences from RNA transcripts. TCR CDR3 underwent first-round RT-PCR with the HTBI primer set. One entry per CDR3 protein, called by TCRdb with MiXCR from the multiplex PCR reads. The sample has about 580,000 distinct CDR3 sequences; 46% are singletons. Germline V gene data show CDR1 as DFQATT and CDR2 as SNEGSKA (reference sequence). V was clipped by 6 bases and J by 5 bases; unmatched bases: 5. The CDR3 length is 14 residues.

The chain uses TRBV20-1 and TRBJ2-2; 11 positions agree with TRBD2. Sequencing was carried out using peripheral blood or thyroid tissue (not recorded which). This sequence was found in a woman aged 18-29 years with Graves' hyperthyroidism. The CDR3 here is CSAAGLAGTGELFF. For the CDR3, the DNA is TGCAGTGCCGCAGGACTAGCGGGTACCGGGGAGCTGTTTTTT.